The source of this T cell receptor beta chain is a study of shared clonotypes between healthy human individuals. Germline loops: CDR1 MNHNY, CDR2 SVGAGI (reference sequence). V lost 7 bases, J lost 4 bases, and 16 bases lay in between. The CDR3 totals 14 residues. As originally analysed: Filtering was not the same, since immunoSEQ gave junction-only sequences without quality scores. Sequencing was performed with immunoSEQ multiplex PCR; in TCRdb, only in-frame clones are kept and a portion is missing. V, J and clone size reflect that table, while D and trimming were determined from the DNA. The data hold around 1.4 million clones, with 97% to 99% observed a single time. HIV-negative, healthy adults without recent acute infections or vaccinations were the donors.

The gene calls are TRBV6-6 and TRBJ1-2; D is possibly TRBD1 (6 bases). This sequence was found in a man younger than 40 in good health. The sample consisted of naive CD4+ T cells sorted from blood. Described subset: CD45RA+ positively selected. The CDR3 protein is CASNHGRGTYGYTF. The DNA for the CDR3 is TGTGCCAGCAATCATGGCAGGGGCACCTATGGCTACACCTTC.